Below, 23 T cell receptor beta chains from the same sample are listed, as sequenced in a study of T cells in Graves' hyperthyroidism and ophthalmopathy. Researchers amplified the TCR beta CDR3 regions from RNA transcripts. Carried out on the TCR CDR3, a first-round RT-PCR used the HTBI primer set. One entry per CDR3 protein results from TCRdb running MiXCR on the multiplex PCR reads. The repertoire includes roughly 700,000 distinct CDR3 sequences, about a third of them detected once, and around 31% sits in the top ten. Specimen: blood. The receptors come from a woman in her 40s with Graves' hyperthyroidism.

This clonotype has more than one count but fewer than ten. The V and J genes are TRBV12-3 or TRBV12-4 and TRBJ2-2; D is ambiguous. The CDR3 is made up of 14 amino acids. Trimming removed 7 bases at V and 6 bases at J, with 15 bases between. CDR3 protein: CASKGRFGAGELFF. DNA of the CDR3: TGTGCCAGCAAAGGGCGGTTTGGTGCCGGGGAGCTGTTTTTT.

A word on this clonotype: This may stem from a read error, because a much larger clone lies one nucleotide away. Likely a read error: the CDR3 ends without its conserved phenylalanine or tryptophan. The CDR3, as DNA: TGTGCCAGCAGCCCAGGGACTAGCGGGAATTACGAGCAGTACTCC. Translation gives CASSPGTSGNYEQYS. The chain is built from TRBV7-9 and TRBJ2-7, with 13 positions matching TRBD2. The CDR3 covers 15 residues. Losses at the gene ends were 5 bases for V and 4 bases for J; bases not matched to a gene: 5. Germline lookup yields CDR1 SEHNR and CDR2 FQNEAQ (reference sequence).

The V call is TRBV7-9, the J call TRBJ2-5, with a weak D call TRBD2 (5 bases). Trimming cost V 8 bases and J 11 bases, with 27 bases left between them. CDR1 is SEHNR and CDR2 is FQNEAQ in the germline V gene (reference sequence). This CDR3 contains 15 residues. The CDR3 sequence: CASGRAGTSTDTQYF. The CDR3 nucleotides read TGTGCCAGCGGTCGGGCGGGCACCAGCACAGATACGCAGTACTTC.

In its sample, this clonotype was seen many times. V and J are TRBV7-2 and TRBJ1-2; unclear D gene. Germline V gene data show CDR1 as SGHTA and CDR2 as FQGNSA. V lost 1 base and J 4 bases, leaving 10 bases between the germline ends. The CDR3 length is 14 residues. The CDR3 region is CASSLDLRGYGYTF. Here the CDR3 DNA reads TGTGCCAGCAGCTTAGACCTTCGGGGCTATGGCTACACCTTC. Full variable domain (rest looked up from reference TRBV7-2 and TRBJ1-2): GAGVSQSPSNKVTEKGKDVELRCDPISGHTALYWYRQSLGQGLEFLIYFQGNSAPDKSGLPSDRFSAERTGGSVSTLTIQRTQQEDSAVYLCASSLDLRGYGYTFGSGTRLTVV.

The table lists this clonotype with many counts. The rearrangement uses TRBV20-1 and TRBJ2-5; D is ambiguous. From germline, CDR1 is DFQATT and CDR2 SNEGSKA (reference sequence). CDR3 length equals 13 residues. V was shortened by 3 bases and J by 1 base, with 9 bases between the two germline ends. CDR3 nucleotides: TGCAGTGCTAGTATCCGGGTCCAAGAGACCCAGTACTTC. The encoded protein is CSASIRVQETQYF.

This clonotype was counted ten times or more. The rearrangement joins TRBV13 to TRBJ2-5, with 7 positions matching TRBD1. Unmatched junction bases numbered 3, after V lost 3 bases and J lost 2 bases. Germline values: CDR1 PRHDT, CDR2 FYEKMQ (reference sequence). This CDR3 contains 14 residues. CDR3: CASSFTGDQETQYF. In DNA form, the CDR3 reads TGTGCCAGCAGCTTCACAGGGGATCAAGAGACCCAGTACTTC.

This clonotype was seen a few times. The J gene is TRBJ1-1, the V gene TRBV7-9; 7 bases line up with TRBD1. Germline CDR1 SEHNR, CDR2 FQNEAQ (reference sequence). Trimming cost V 5 bases and J 5 bases; bases outside gene matches: 8. CDR3 size: 14 residues. The CDR3 DNA reads TGTGCCAGCAGCCCACGAACGGGACAGACTGAAGCTTTCTTT. It specifies CASSPRTGQTEAFF.

This clonotype appeared many times. The chain combines TRBV2 with TRBJ1-5, with TRBD1 as a possible D gene (6 bases). There are 14 residues in the CDR3. The V gene lost 6 bases and the J gene lost 5 bases, with 14 bases spanning the gap. Germline V gene lookup returns CDR1 SNHLY and CDR2 FYNNEI. The CDR3 DNA reads as TGTGCCAGCAGACGACAGGATTACGATCAGCCCCAGCATTTT. Its protein product is CASRRQDYDQPQHF.

This clonotype was found a few times. The chain combines TRBV4-1 with TRBJ1-2; D unclear. This CDR3 is built from 14 residues. Trimming stripped 4 bases from V and 2 bases from J, with 11 bases between. Germline CDR1 is MGHRA and CDR2 is YSYEKL. The CDR3 DNA follows: TGCGCCAGCAGCCGACCCCAGGAGAACTATGGCTACACCTTC. Its translation is CASSRPQENYGYTF.

The rearrangement links TRBV6-1 to TRBJ2-2; D ambiguous. V was trimmed by 6 bases and J by 4 bases, leaving 12 bases between them. The CDR3 sequence is 14 residues long. Germline CDR1 reads MNHNS; CDR2 reads SASEGT. The CDR3 loop is CASSPQRPTGELFF. The CDR3, as DNA: TGTGCCAGCAGCCCCCAGCGCCCCACCGGGGAGCTGTTTTTT.

The rearrangement uses TRBV15 and TRBJ2-7; D is possibly TRBD2 (6 bases). Germline CDR1 is LNHNV and CDR2 is YYDKDF (reference sequence). V was trimmed by 3 bases and J by 2 bases, leaving 11 bases between them. This CDR3 contains 14 residues. CDR3 bases: TGTGCCACCAGCAGCCAAGGAGGGCCCTACGAGCAGTACTTC. Translating gives CATSSQGGPYEQYF.

CDR3 sequence: CASSLTGMEAFF. CDR3 bases: TGTGCCAGCAGTTTGACCGGGATGGAAGCTTTCTTT. The V and J genes are TRBV6-5 and TRBJ1-1; D is uncertain. Trimming removed 4 bases at V and 8 bases at J, with 11 bases between. The CDR3 is made up of 12 amino acids. From germline, CDR1 is MNHEY and CDR2 SVGAGI.

A few counts support this clonotype. V and J are TRBV11-3 and TRBJ1-4, with unresolved D. The V gene's germline CDR1 is SGHNT and CDR2 YENEEA. The CDR3 totals 17 residues. Trimming took off 6 bases at V and 0 bases at J, with 17 bases between the two ends. In DNA form, the CDR3 reads TGTGCCAGCAGTTACTCGTTTGGGAATCCAACTAATGAAAAACTGTTTTTT. Its protein is CASSYSFGNPTNEKLFF.

The chain has TRBV7-3 and TRBJ2-5; 8 bases map to TRBD1. This CDR3 has 14 residues. The V gene's germline CDR1 is SGHTA and CDR2 FQGTGA. J lost 3 bases, V lost 4 bases, and 4 bases had no gene match. The CDR3 spells CASSSPGQEETQYF. The CDR3 nucleotides read TGTGCCAGCAGCTCTCCGGGACAGGAAGAGACCCAGTACTTC. The full variable domain, its missing parts supplied by reference TRBV7-3 and TRBJ2-5, is GAGVSQTPSNKVTEKGKYVELRCDPISGHTALYWYRQSLGQGPEFLIYFQGTGAADDSGLPNDRFFAVRPEGSVSTLKIQRTERGDSAVYLCASSSPGQEETQYFGPGTRLLVL.

The chain uses TRBV25-1 and TRBJ1-5; TRBD1 is a possible D gene (5 bases). The CDR3 covers 17 residues. CDR1 is MGHDK, CDR2 SYGVNS, per germline. V dropped 6 bases and J dropped 2 bases, with 20 bases sitting between them. The DNA of the CDR3 is TGTGCCAGCAGCGGTAGCCGACTAGCGGGGCGCAATCAGCCCCAGCATTTT. It specifies CASSGSRLAGRNQPQHF.

The chain joins TRBV6-2 or TRBV6-3 to TRBJ1-1; 7 bases are shared with TRBD1. With 0 bases clipped from V and 5 bases from J, the junction kept 30 bases outside the gene matches. The CDR3 is 23 amino acids. The germline CDR1 and CDR2 sequences are MNHEY and SVGEGT. CDR3 in amino acids: CASSYSLTRMRNRGIGDWTEAFF. The CDR3 coding sequence is TGTGCCAGCAGTTACTCGCTGACCAGGATGAGGAACAGGGGAATCGGAGACTGGACTGAAGCTTTCTTT.

This clonotype was seen many times. This chain uses TRBV12-3 or TRBV12-4 with TRBJ1-5; D ambiguous. The germline V and J ends were trimmed by 0 bases and 6 bases, with 9 bases remaining between them. The CDR3 spans 14 residues. Here the CDR3 DNA reads TGTGCCAGCAGTTTAGCCCGGGATGCTCAGCCCCAGCATTTT. Residues: CASSLARDAQPQHF.

The CDR3 spells CASSSGTEGNTIYF. The CDR3 DNA sequence: TGTGCCAGTTCCTCCGGGACAGAAGGAAACACCATATATTTT. The genes are TRBV19 and TRBJ1-3; TRBD1 aligns across 7 bases. Trimming removed 8 bases from V and 4 bases from J; junction bases left unmatched: 8. The CDR3 covers 14 residues. Germline V lookup: CDR1 LNHDA, CDR2 SQIVND (reference sequence).

This rearrangement joins TRBV7-4 to TRBJ2-7, with TRBD2 matching over 11 bases. V shed 6 bases, J shed 2 bases, and the junction held 3 bases outside the gene matches. CDR1 and CDR2 from the germline V gene are SGHVT and SQSDAQ. CDR3 length: 14 amino acids. Here the CDR3 reads CASSSGLAAYEQYF. CDR3 in DNA: TGTGCCAGCAGTTCGGGACTAGCGGCCTACGAGCAGTACTTC. The whole variable domain, filled in from reference TRBV7-4 and TRBJ2-7, reads GAGVSQSPRYKVAKRGRDVALRCDSISGHVTLYWYRQTLGQGSEVLTYSQSDAQRDKSGRPSGRFSAERPERSVSTLKIQRTEQGDSAVYLCASSSGLAAYEQYFGPGTRLTVT.

As regards this clonotype: This may come from a read error, since a much larger clone is one base off. The chain links TRBV10-3 to TRBJ2-7; tentative D call: TRBD1 (5 bases). The germline gives CDR1 ENHRY, CDR2 SYGVKD. CDR3 size: 15 residues. Here the CDR3 DNA reads TGTGCCATCAGTGAGTCGGACAAGACTTACTACGCGCAGTACTTC. This codes for CAISESDKTYYAQYF.

This chain uses TRBV12-3 or TRBV12-4 with TRBJ2-2; D not resolved. There are 14 residues in the CDR3. Trimming stripped 6 bases from V and 6 bases from J, with 14 bases between. In DNA form, the CDR3 reads TGTGCCAGCAGCCTTCAAACCCGGGCCGGGGAGCTGTTTTTT. Amino acid sequence: CASSLQTRAGELFF.

The sample holds many counts of this clonotype. The V and J genes are TRBV20-1 and TRBJ1-2, with TRBD1 identical over 7 bases. Unmatched junction bases numbered 9, after V lost 3 bases and J lost 8 bases. CDR1 DFQATT and CDR2 SNEGSKA come from the germline V gene (reference sequence). The CDR3 is 13 amino acids. The chain's CDR3 is CSASLGGASGYTF. The CDR3 DNA follows: TGCAGTGCTAGTTTAGGGGGCGCGTCCGGCTACACCTTC.

The V gene is TRBV7-9, the J gene TRBJ2-7, with D uncertain. Germline CDR1 SEHNR, CDR2 FQNEAQ (reference sequence). V lost 6 bases to trimming and J lost 3 bases, with 15 bases between them. The CDR3 has 14 amino acids. The CDR3 DNA reads TGTGCCAGCAGTTTCATCTCCAGCCACTACGAGCAGTACTTC. It specifies CASSFISSHYEQYF.